Each of the 17 T cell receptor beta chains below was sequenced from the same sample in a study of shared T cell receptors in the human thymus. The assay was immunoSEQ multiplex PCR, and TCRdb's table has in-frame clones only and misses some. The table includes approximately 490,000 clones, approximately 80% detected once. This sample also belongs to another study, concerning human thymus T cells.

The source material was thymocytes. The receptor set was obtained from a boy younger than two with a congenital heart defect.

This clone was counted between two and nine times. The V call is TRBV29-1, the J call TRBJ2-3; a weak D match, TRBD2 (6 bases). Trimming removed 7 bases from V and 6 bases from J, with 17 bases in between. Germline CDR1 SQVTM, CDR2 ANQGSEA. The CDR3 contains 13 residues. The CDR3 bases are TGCAGCGCTCGCGCGGGGCCCCTGGATACGCAGTATTTT. Amino acids: CSARAGPLDTQYF.

Only one count was recorded for this clone. Other DNA sequences of this sample code for an identical CDR3. The V call is TRBV5-1, the J call TRBJ2-5; TRBD1 is a possible D gene (5 bases). Germline V gene data show CDR1 as SGHRS and CDR2 as YFSETQ. Deletions cut 0 bases from V and 2 bases from J, with 8 bases between. The CDR3 runs to 14 residues. The CDR3 region has the DNA TGCGCCAGCAGCTTGGGTGACAGTCAAGAGACCCAGTACTTC. Protein: CASSLGDSQETQYF.

V and J are TRBV9 and TRBJ2-3; the D gene is possibly TRBD1 (7 bases). The V end lost 4 bases, the J end lost 6 bases, and 15 bases lay between the germline ends. This CDR3 region has 14 residues. The germline gives CDR1 SGDLS, CDR2 YYNGEE. This CDR3 reads CASSIKPGGDTQYF. Here the CDR3 DNA reads TGTGCCAGCAGCATAAAACCAGGGGGGGATACGCAGTATTTT.

CDR3 amino acids: CASSFLSVGTDTQYF. CDR3 bases: TGTGCCAGCAGCTTTCTCAGCGTAGGCACAGATACGCAGTATTTT. The chain is built from TRBV7-9 and TRBJ2-3; no clear D gene. From germline, CDR1 is SEHNR and CDR2 FQNEAQ (reference sequence). V was shortened by 3 bases and J by 1 base, with 11 bases between the two germline ends. This CDR3 is built from 15 residues.

For the CDR3, the DNA is TGTGCCTGGAGTGTAGGGGGACAGGGGAAGCACAACTATGGCTACACCTTC. Translating gives CAWSVGGQGKHNYGYTF. The chain couples TRBV30 to TRBJ1-2; 10 nucleotides match TRBD1. Germline V gene data show CDR1 as GTSNPN and CDR2 as SVGIG (reference sequence). Trimming removed 0 bases from V and 2 bases from J; junction bases left unmatched: 9. CDR3 length: 17 residues.

The chain recombines TRBV5-3 with TRBJ2-7; 10 bases line up with TRBD1. TRBV5-3 is noted as an ORF with a role that remains uncertain. The CDR3 is 17 amino acids. Germline trimming cut 4 bases from V and 0 bases from J; bases unmatched to any gene: 10. Here the CDR3 reads CARSRGTGEVGSYEQYF. As DNA, the CDR3 is TGTGCCAGAAGCCGAGGGACAGGGGAGGTAGGCTCCTACGAGCAGTACTTC.

This clone was seen a handful of times. The rearrangement links TRBV27 to TRBJ2-7; 7 bases line up with TRBD1. The V gene end was trimmed by 0 bases and the J gene end by 3 bases; junction bases not matched to a gene: 11. The germline CDR1 and CDR2 sequences are MNHEY and SMNVEV (reference sequence). The CDR3 sequence is 17 residues long. This CDR3 reads CASSLSNRGSLIYEQYF. DNA for the CDR3: TGTGCCAGCAGTTTATCGAACAGGGGAAGCCTCATCTACGAGCAGTACTTC.

V usage is TRBV5-6 and J usage is TRBJ2-1, with D hard to call. Germline V gene lookup returns CDR1 SGHDT and CDR2 YYEEEE. The CDR3 has 13 residues. Between the trimmed V and J ends, which lost 0 bases and 4 bases, there was a span of 5 bases. The CDR3: CASSLVRYNEQFF. CDR3 nucleotide sequence: TGTGCCAGCAGCTTGGTTCGGTACAATGAGCAGTTCTTC. Full variable domain (remainder filled in from reference TRBV5-6 and TRBJ2-1): DAGVTQSPTHLIKTRGQQVTLRCSPKSGHDTVSWYQQALGQGPQFIFQYYEEEERQRGNFPDRFSGHQFPNYSSELNVNALLLGDSALYLCASSLVRYNEQFFGPGTRLTVL.

This clone occurred a few times. The chain links TRBV6-1 to TRBJ2-7; TRBD2 agrees at 7 bases. V lost 2 bases, J lost 6 bases, and 13 bases stayed unmatched. Germline V gene sequence: CDR1 MNHNS, CDR2 SASEGT. The CDR3 sequence is 16 residues long. The CDR3 loop is CASSESGREPSLEQYF. The CDR3 coding sequence is TGTGCCAGCAGTGAATCGGGGAGGGAGCCGTCTCTCGAGCAGTACTTC.

V usage is TRBV30 and J usage is TRBJ2-7; 14 bases map to TRBD2. Germline-derived CDR1 and CDR2 are GTSNPN and SVGIG (reference sequence). The V segment lost 8 bases and the J segment 6 bases; nucleotides outside the gene matches: 12. This CDR3 region has 15 residues. CDR3 protein: CARGQGLAGATEQYF. CDR3 nucleotide sequence: TGTGCCCGCGGCCAGGGACTAGCGGGAGCCACCGAGCAGTACTTC.

The V and J genes are TRBV5-1 and TRBJ1-1; no definite D call. The CDR3 runs to 14 residues. The V gene's germline CDR1 is SGHRS and CDR2 YFSETQ. V was pared by 5 bases and J by 1 base, with 12 bases between. The CDR3 sequence: CASSISDRNTEAFF. DNA of the CDR3: TGCGCCAGCAGTATCAGCGACCGGAACACTGAAGCTTTCTTT. The variable domain in full, with the rest retrieved from reference TRBV5-1 and TRBJ1-1, is KAGVTQTPRYLIKTRGQQVTLSCSPISGHRSVSWYQQTPGQGLQFLFEYFSETQRNKGNFPGRFSGRQFSNSRSEMNVSTLELGDSALYLCASSISDRNTEAFFGQGTRLTVV.

V is TRBV5-4 and J is TRBJ2-7; D is perhaps TRBD2 (6 bases). The CDR3 sequence is 14 residues long. Germline CDR1 reads SGHNT; CDR2 reads YYREEE (reference sequence). Trimming shortened V by 4 bases and J by 2 bases, and 13 bases separated the two germline ends. The CDR3 reads CASSPGGGAYEQYF. The CDR3 coding sequence is TGTGCCAGCAGCCCGGGTGGAGGGGCCTACGAGCAGTACTTC.

This chain joins TRBV10-2 and TRBJ2-1; 13 bases line up with TRBD2. The CDR3 is 18 amino acids. The ends lost 0 bases at V and 7 bases at J; junction bases unmatched: 9. CDR1 and CDR2 (germline): WSHSY, SAAADI. The CDR3 coding sequence is TGCGCCAGCAGTGAGTCGGGGACTAGCGGGATCCCCGGTAATGAGCAGTTCTTC. It encodes CASSESGTSGIPGNEQFF.

V usage is TRBV4-1 and J usage is TRBJ2-3, with D uncertain. Germline V lookup: CDR1 MGHRA, CDR2 YSYEKL. V lost 1 base and J lost 2, with 13 bases in between. This CDR3 comprises 16 residues. The CDR3 sequence is CASSQVSADHTDTQYF. DNA for the CDR3: TGCGCCAGCAGCCAAGTGAGTGCTGATCACACAGATACGCAGTATTTT.

This clone has more than one count but fewer than ten. The J gene is TRBJ2-7, the V gene TRBV27; perhaps TRBD1 as D (6 bases). CDR1 and CDR2 from the germline V gene are MNHEY and SMNVEV (reference sequence). The CDR3 totals 14 residues. V lost 4 bases, J lost 7 bases, and 17 bases lay in between. CDR3 region: CASSSLRGYKEQYF. The CDR3, as DNA: TGTGCCAGCAGTTCCCTCAGGGGTTACAAGGAGCAGTACTTC.

This chain uses TRBV6-1 with TRBJ1-3; D is uncertain. The length of the CDR3 is 14 residues. V was cut by 11 bases and J by 0 bases, with 14 bases left in between. The germline V gene has CDR1 MNHNS and CDR2 SASEGT. The chain's CDR3 is CAARGPLSGNTIYF. The CDR3 DNA reads as TGTGCCGCCCGCGGGCCTCTCTCTGGAAACACCATATATTTT.

As DNA, the CDR3 is TGCGCCAGCCGGAGCTATAGCACAGATACGCAGTATTTT. Residues: CASRSYSTDTQYF. The chain couples TRBV10-1 to TRBJ2-3; D is uncertain. The CDR3 contains 13 residues. V was trimmed by 8 bases and J by 0 bases, leaving 9 bases between them. Germline loops: CDR1 WNHNN, CDR2 SYGVQD (reference sequence).